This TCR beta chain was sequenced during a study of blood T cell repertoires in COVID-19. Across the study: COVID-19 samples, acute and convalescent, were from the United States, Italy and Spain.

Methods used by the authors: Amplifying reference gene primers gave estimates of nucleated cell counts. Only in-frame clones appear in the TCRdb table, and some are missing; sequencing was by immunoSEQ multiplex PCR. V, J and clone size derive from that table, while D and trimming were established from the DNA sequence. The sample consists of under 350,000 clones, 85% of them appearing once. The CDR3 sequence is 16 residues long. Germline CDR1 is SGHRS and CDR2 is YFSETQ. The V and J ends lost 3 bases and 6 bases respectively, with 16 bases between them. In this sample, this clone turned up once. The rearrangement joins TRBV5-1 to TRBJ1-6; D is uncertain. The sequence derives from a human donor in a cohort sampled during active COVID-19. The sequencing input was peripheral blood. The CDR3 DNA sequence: TGCGCCAGCAGCTCCGAGGGCAACCCCTTTAATTCACCCCTCCACTTT. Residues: CASSSEGNPFNSPLHF.